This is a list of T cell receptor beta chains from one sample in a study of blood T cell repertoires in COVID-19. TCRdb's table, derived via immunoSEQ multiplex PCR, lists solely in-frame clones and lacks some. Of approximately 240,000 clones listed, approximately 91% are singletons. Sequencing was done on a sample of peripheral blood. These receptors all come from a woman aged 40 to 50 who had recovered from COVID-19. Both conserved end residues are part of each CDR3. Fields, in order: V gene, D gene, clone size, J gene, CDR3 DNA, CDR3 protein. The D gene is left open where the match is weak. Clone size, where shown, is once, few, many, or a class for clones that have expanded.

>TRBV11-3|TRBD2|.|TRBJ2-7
TGTGCCAGCAGCATTAGCGGGGGGGCCCACGAGCAGTACTTC
CASSISGGAHEQYF
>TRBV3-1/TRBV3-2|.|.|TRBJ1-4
TGTGCCAGCAGCCAAGACTCAGGGGTTTGGGTAAATGAAAAACTGTTTTTT
CASSQDSGVWVNEKLFF
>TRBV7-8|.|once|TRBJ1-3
TGTGCCAGCAGCTTTGTTTCAGGGTCTGGAAACACCATATATTTT
CASSFVSGSGNTIYF
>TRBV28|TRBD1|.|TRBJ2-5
TGTGCCAGCAGCCAGACAGGGAAGACGCAGACCCAGTACTTC
CASSQTGKTQTQYF
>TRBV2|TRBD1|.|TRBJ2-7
TGTGCCAGCAAGGACAGGGGATACGAGCAGTACTTC
CASKDRGYEQYF
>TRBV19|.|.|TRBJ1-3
TGTGCCAGTAGTGTTACAGGGCCAGGAAACACCATATATTTT
CASSVTGPGNTIYF
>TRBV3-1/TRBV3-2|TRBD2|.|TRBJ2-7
TGTGCCAGCAGCCAAGGGCTAGCGGGATCCTTTGCCGAGCAGTACTTC
CASSQGLAGSFAEQYF
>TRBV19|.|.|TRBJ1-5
TGTGCCAGTAGTACCCTTGGGAGCAGCAATCAGCCCCAGCATTTT
CASSTLGSSNQPQHF
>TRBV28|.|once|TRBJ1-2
TGTGCCAGCAGTTACAGGAACTATGGCTACACCTTC
CASSYRNYGYTF
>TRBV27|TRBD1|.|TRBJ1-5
TGTGCCAGCAGTTTCCAGGGGGCTTACAATCAGCCCCAGCATTTT
CASSFQGAYNQPQHF
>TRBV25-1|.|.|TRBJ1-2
TGTGCCAGCAGTGAACCCGGACAGATTTATGGCTACACCTTC
CASSEPGQIYGYTF